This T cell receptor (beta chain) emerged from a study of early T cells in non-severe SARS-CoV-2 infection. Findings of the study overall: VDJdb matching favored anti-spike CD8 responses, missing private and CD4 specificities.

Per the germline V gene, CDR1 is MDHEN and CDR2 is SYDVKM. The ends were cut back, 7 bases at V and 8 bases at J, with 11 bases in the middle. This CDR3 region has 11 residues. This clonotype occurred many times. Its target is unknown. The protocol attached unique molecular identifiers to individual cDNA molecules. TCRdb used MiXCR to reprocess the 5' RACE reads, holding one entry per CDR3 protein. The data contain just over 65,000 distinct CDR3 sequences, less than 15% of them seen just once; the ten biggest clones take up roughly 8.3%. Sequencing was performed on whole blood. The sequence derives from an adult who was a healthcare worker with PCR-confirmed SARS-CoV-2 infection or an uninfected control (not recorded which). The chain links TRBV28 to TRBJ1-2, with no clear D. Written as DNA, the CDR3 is TGTGCCAGCACCTCGCCACGCGGCTACACCTTC. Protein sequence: CASTSPRGYTF.